This TCR beta chain was observed in a study of T cell repertoires in cytomegalovirus infection. TCRdb processed the reads anew with MiXCR; each CDR3 protein has one entry. The repertoire has about 770,000 distinct CDR3 sequences, under 35% of them found once; the top ten carry roughly 13%. With regard to this clonotype: Its antigen is unknown.

CDR3 length: 15 amino acids. Trimming stripped 5 bases from V and 0 bases from J, with 11 bases between. Germline CDR1 LNHDA, CDR2 SQIVND (reference sequence). The chain joins TRBV19 to TRBJ1-5; no clear D gene. The sequence came from a human donor in good health (CMV status not recorded). Some clones in this sample may be carry-over from other donors' samples. Material: cultured CD8+ T cells from PBMCs, obtained from culture after CMV antigen stimulation. The CDR3 DNA follows: TGTGCCAGTAGTTGGTCGACAAATAGCAATCAGCCCCAGCATTTT. Encoded protein: CASSWSTNSNQPQHF.